The present T cell receptor (beta chain) was sequenced within a study of CD8+ T cells in alopecia areata. Background on the study: Severity scoring for treated patients was based on the percentage of affected scalp area.

The CDR3 runs 15 residues. The V segment lost 6 bases and the J segment 7 bases; nucleotides outside the gene matches: 10. Germline lookup yields CDR1 KGHSH and CDR2 LQKENI. The treatment is: oral pan-JAK inhibitor, 5-10 mg twice daily. Researchers gathered lesional scalp punch biopsies and peripheral blood from patients with alopecia areata. Extraction and reverse transcription of RNA yielded cDNA as the sequencing template. Method: immunoSEQ multiplex PCR; TCRdb's copy keeps in-frame clones and lacks some. This table has some 120,000 clones, over 60% appearing once. The clonotype comes from a human donor with alopecia areata. The chain couples TRBV18 to TRBJ1-4, with 8 bases identical to TRBD1. The source material was CD4+ T cells sorted from blood, sampled at week 4, from a patient treated with tofacitinib. The CDR3 sequence is CASSAPGQVIEKLFF. The CDR3 bases are TGTGCCAGCTCGGCCCCGGGACAGGTGATTGAAAAACTGTTTTTT.